The sequence of this TCR beta chain was determined in a study of blood T cell repertoires in COVID-19. At the level of the study: Samples came from the United States, Italy and Spain, spanning acute and convalescent COVID-19. Sample material is recorded as cDNA or gDNA derived from T cells, B-cell-depleted T cells, or PBMCs.

Original methodology: Estimates of nucleated cell counts were drawn from the amplification of reference gene primers. The data were produced by immunoSEQ multiplex PCR, yet TCRdb's version contains in-frame clones alone and is incomplete. V, J and clone size were drawn from that table, and D and trimming were deduced from the DNA. The table includes 100,000 to 150,000 clones, approximately 80% detected once. The CDR3 is 15 residues long. The V and J ends lost 4 bases and 0 bases respectively, with 10 bases between them. Germline V CDR1 and CDR2: LGHNA, YNFKEQ. The V gene is TRBV4-2, the J gene TRBJ1-3; D is uncertain. The clonotype was recovered from a man in his forties with active or convalescent COVID-19. The sequenced sample was peripheral blood. CDR3 protein: CASSRVGSSGNTIYF. In nucleotides, the CDR3 is TGTGCCAGCAGCCGAGTGGGGAGCTCTGGAAACACCATATATTTT.